The clone carrying this T cell receptor beta chain came up a few times. Its antigen is currently unknown. The source of the sample is a study of post-analysis software for immune sequencing data. Study-wide points: Strong co-clustering by F measure linked samples that shared a preparation batch.

cDNA libraries for TCR beta contained unique molecular identifiers. TCRdb called the PCR reads again in MiXCR, with one record for every CDR3 protein. Here the sample spans about 500,000 distinct CDR3 sequences, roughly 45% being singletons. The sequence was obtained from a girl between 5 and 17 years old with multiple sclerosis. What was sequenced was blood.

The CDR3 loop reads CASSASSADRWREQYF. The CDR3 DNA reads as TGTGCCAGCAGCGCATCGTCTGCGGACAGGTGGCGGGAGCAGTACTTC. The chain employs TRBV5-4 and TRBJ2-5; D tentatively fits TRBD1 or TRBD2 (7 bases each). The CDR3 extends over 16 amino acids. V shed 4 bases and J shed 11 bases, with 27 bases lying between them. CDR1 is SGHNT, CDR2 YYREEE, per germline (reference sequence).